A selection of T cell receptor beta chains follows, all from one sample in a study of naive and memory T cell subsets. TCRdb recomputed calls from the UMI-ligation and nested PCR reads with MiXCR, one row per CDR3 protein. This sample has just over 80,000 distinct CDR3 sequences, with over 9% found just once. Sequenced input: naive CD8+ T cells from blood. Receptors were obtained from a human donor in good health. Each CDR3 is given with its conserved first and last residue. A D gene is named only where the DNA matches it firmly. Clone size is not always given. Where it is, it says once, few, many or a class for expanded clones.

DNA: TGTGCCAGCAGTAGCCGGACTAGCGGGAGATCCAAAAACATTCAGTACTTC; CDR3: CASSSRTSGRSKNIQYF; V: TRBV6-2/TRBV6-3; D: TRBD2; J: TRBJ2-4; size: many
DNA: TGTGCCAGCAGCTTAGCGGTGGCAGGGTACTCGCCCCAAGAGACCCAGTACTTC; CDR3: CASSLAVAGYSPQETQYF; V: TRBV7-8; D: .; J: TRBJ2-5; size: .
DNA: TGTGCCAGCAGTTTAGACGGGTACAATGAGCAGTTCTTC; CDR3: CASSLDGYNEQFF; V: TRBV27; D: .; J: TRBJ2-1; size: few
DNA: TGTGCCAGCTGGGGCGGTTACAATGAGCAGTTCTTC; CDR3: CASWGGYNEQFF; V: TRBV6-1; D: .; J: TRBJ2-1; size: many
DNA: TGTGCCAGCAGCTTGGGTTTCAGGAGGACAGATACGCAGTATTTT; CDR3: CASSLGFRRTDTQYF; V: TRBV5-6; D: .; J: TRBJ2-3; size: few
DNA: TGCAGCGTTCTTGGACAGGGGCCCAATGAGCAGTTCTTC; CDR3: CSVLGQGPNEQFF; V: TRBV29-1; D: TRBD1; J: TRBJ2-1; size: few
DNA: TGTGCCAGCAACCCGACGGGTGGTCCCTACAATGAGCAGTTCTTC; CDR3: CASNPTGGPYNEQFF; V: TRBV12-3/TRBV12-4; D: .; J: TRBJ2-1; size: few
DNA: TGTGCCAGCAGTTACGGAGGACGGCTTAATGAAAAACTGTTTTTT; CDR3: CASSYGGRLNEKLFF; V: TRBV6-5; D: .; J: TRBJ1-4; size: .
DNA: TGTGCCAGCAGCTTAGGGGTACAGAGGACAGATACGCAGTATTTT; CDR3: CASSLGVQRTDTQYF; V: TRBV7-2; D: .; J: TRBJ2-3; size: many
DNA: TGTGCCAGCAGCGCGCCGACAGGGTTGCCAGATACGCAGTATTTT; CDR3: CASSAPTGLPDTQYF; V: TRBV9; D: TRBD1; J: TRBJ2-3; size: .
DNA: TGTGCCAGCACTCTAGCGGGAGTGGCAGATACGCAGTATTTT; CDR3: CASTLAGVADTQYF; V: TRBV28; D: TRBD2; J: TRBJ2-3; size: many
DNA: TGTGCCAGCAGTGAAGTCCTTAGCGGGAGTTCCCCCTACGAGCAGTTCTTC; CDR3: CASSEVLSGSSPYEQFF; V: TRBV6-1; D: TRBD2; J: TRBJ2-1; size: .
DNA: TGTGCCAGTAGTATCCTCGGACCAAATTCACCCCTCCACTTT; CDR3: CASSILGPNSPLHF; V: TRBV19; D: .; J: TRBJ1-6; size: many
DNA: TGTGCCAGCGGGGAGACCCAGTACTTC; CDR3: CASGETQYF; V: TRBV7-7; D: .; J: TRBJ2-5; size: many
DNA: TGTGCCAGCAGTGAAGAGTTTTTGGAGCAGTTCTTC; CDR3: CASSEEFLEQFF; V: TRBV2; D: .; J: TRBJ2-1; size: .
DNA: TGTGCCAGCAGTTCTTTCCCCGGGACAGCGAACACTGAAGCTTTCTTT; CDR3: CASSSFPGTANTEAFF; V: TRBV6-5; D: TRBD1; J: TRBJ1-1; size: .
DNA: TGTGCCAGCAGCCTTACAGGGTCCGCTAACTATGGCTACACCTTC; CDR3: CASSLTGSANYGYTF; V: TRBV14; D: .; J: TRBJ1-2; size: .
DNA: TGCAGCGTTGCCCGGGCGGGGGGCAACACCGGGGAGCTGTTTTTT; CDR3: CSVARAGGNTGELFF; V: TRBV29-1; D: TRBD2; J: TRBJ2-2; size: many
DNA: TGCGCCAGCAGCCAAGATGCAGGGGGCGGGGAGCTGTTTTTT; CDR3: CASSQDAGGGELFF; V: TRBV4-1; D: TRBD1; J: TRBJ2-2; size: few
DNA: TGTGCCAGCAGCCAAGAGGGACACACAGATACGCAGTATTTT; CDR3: CASSQEGHTDTQYF; V: TRBV3-1; D: .; J: TRBJ2-3; size: few
DNA: TGCAGTGCGCCCGGCGGCCCCGGGGAGCTGTTTTTT; CDR3: CSAPGGPGELFF; V: TRBV20-1; D: .; J: TRBJ2-2; size: many
DNA: TGCAGTGCTAGAAAGTCAGGGAACTACGAGCAGTACTTC; CDR3: CSARKSGNYEQYF; V: TRBV20-1; D: .; J: TRBJ2-7; size: many
DNA: TGTGCCTGGAGTGTAGATAACCCAGACTATATTCAGTGGGGCGAGCAGTACTTC; CDR3: CAWSVDNPDYIQWGEQYF; V: TRBV30; D: .; J: TRBJ2-7; size: many
DNA: TGCGCCAGCAGCCGCCGGGGAGGGCCTGTGACCGGGGAGCTGTTTTTT; CDR3: CASSRRGGPVTGELFF; V: TRBV4-3; D: TRBD2; J: TRBJ2-2; size: few
DNA: TGCAGCGTTGAAGTGGAGACCAACTATGGCTACACCTTC; CDR3: CSVEVETNYGYTF; V: TRBV29-1; D: .; J: TRBJ1-2; size: many
DNA: TGTGCCAGCAGTGCCCAAGGGACCCAGTACTTC; CDR3: CASSAQGTQYF; V: TRBV27; D: .; J: TRBJ2-5; size: many
DNA: TGTGCCAGCAATGCGAGGGTCGGTTTCTCCTACGAGCAGTACTTC; CDR3: CASNARVGFSYEQYF; V: TRBV28; D: .; J: TRBJ2-7; size: few
DNA: TGCAGTGCTAGAGCGTCGACAGGTTCCGTCTACGAGCAGTACTTC; CDR3: CSARASTGSVYEQYF; V: TRBV20-1; D: .; J: TRBJ2-7; size: .
DNA: TGTGCCAGCAGCCCGGTCGATTCCTACGAGCAGTACTTC; CDR3: CASSPVDSYEQYF; V: TRBV28; D: .; J: TRBJ2-7; size: many
DNA: TGTGCCAGCAGATATAACAGGGGCGGTGTGGGAGAGACCCAGTACTTC; CDR3: CASRYNRGGVGETQYF; V: TRBV27; D: TRBD1; J: TRBJ2-5; size: many
DNA: TGTGCCAGCAGCCGACTAGCTGGGGAGCAGTACTTC; CDR3: CASSRLAGEQYF; V: TRBV2; D: TRBD2; J: TRBJ2-7; size: .
DNA: TGTGCTAGTGGTTGGGGGGCAGGACTAGCATTCAATGAGCAGTTCTTC; CDR3: CASGWGAGLAFNEQFF; V: TRBV12-5; D: TRBD2; J: TRBJ2-1; size: few
DNA: TGTGCCAGCAGCCCCGACTATGGTAACACAGATACGCAGTATTTT; CDR3: CASSPDYGNTDTQYF; V: TRBV7-9; D: .; J: TRBJ2-3; size: .